This is a list of T cell receptor beta chains from one sample in a study of blood T cell repertoires in COVID-19. Profiled with immunoSEQ multiplex PCR; TCRdb holds only in-frame clones, not every one. The table has some 390,000 clones, over 75% seen once. Sequenced: peripheral blood. The receptors originated from a woman aged 60-75 years with COVID-19, enrolled during active disease. CDR3s include the opening cysteine and the closing phenylalanine or tryptophan. The order of the fields is D gene, clone size, V gene, J gene, CDR3 DNA, CDR3 protein. D genes are given only for firm matches. Size is stated for part of the rows, as once, few or many counts, or as a class when the clone is expanded.

NA	NA	TRBV12-2	TRBJ2-7	TGTGCAAGTCGCTTAGCTCGGGGGGACGGACAGACCTACGAGCAGTACTTC	CASRLARGDGQTYEQYF
NA	NA	TRBV7-3	TRBJ1-1	TGTGCCAGCAGCTTTACAGGGTTAGGCACTGAAGCTTTCTTT	CASSFTGLGTEAFF
NA	NA	TRBV7-9	TRBJ1-3	TGTGCCAGCAGCTTAGCGGGGCAGGGATTCAGAGCAGACACCATATATTTT	CASSLAGQGFRADTIYF
NA	NA	TRBV19	TRBJ1-1	TGTGCCAGTACCGGGTATCAGGGCTCGAACACTGAAGCTTTCTTT	CASTGYQGSNTEAFF
TRBD1	NA	TRBV11-2	TRBJ1-4	TGTGCCAGCAAGGACAGGGGATGGGAAAAACTGTTTTTT	CASKDRGWEKLFF
NA	NA	TRBV7-2	TRBJ2-3	TGTGCCAGCAGCTATACTCGAGATACGCAGTATTTT	CASSYTRDTQYF
NA	NA	TRBV9	TRBJ2-1	TGTGCCAGCAGCGTGAGCTCAAATGAGCAGTTCTTC	CASSVSSNEQFF
TRBD1	NA	TRBV28	TRBJ1-6	TGTGCCAGCAGTTCTTACAGGGGCGACTCACCCCTCCACTTT	CASSSYRGDSPLHF
TRBD1	NA	TRBV5-1	TRBJ1-2	TGCGCCAGCAGCGGGACAGGCCTTAACTATGGCTACACCTTC	CASSGTGLNYGYTF
NA	NA	TRBV30	TRBJ1-3	TGTGCCTGGAGTGCCCCCAGGGCGACCTCTGGAAACACCATATATTTT	CAWSAPRATSGNTIYF
TRBD1	few	TRBV10-3	TRBJ1-1	TGTGCCATCAGGGAACAGGGGGTGAACACTGAAGCTTTCTTT	CAIREQGVNTEAFF
NA	NA	TRBV11-2	TRBJ1-3	TGTGCCAGCAGTCAGGCGGGGGGCTCTGGAAACACCATATATTTT	CASSQAGGSGNTIYF
NA	NA	TRBV30	TRBJ1-6	TGTGCCTGGAGAGTAGATAATTCACCCCTCCACTTT	CAWRVDNSPLHF
TRBD1	NA	TRBV4-1	TRBJ2-7	TGCGCCAGCAGCCAAGCACAAGGATTCCGGGACAGGGCCTACGAGCAGTACTTC	CASSQAQGFRDRAYEQYF
NA	once	TRBV18	TRBJ1-1	TGTGCCAGCTCACCAGGGCAGTTCGTGAACACTGAAGCTTTCTTT	CASSPGQFVNTEAFF
TRBD1	NA	TRBV9	TRBJ2-5	TGTGCCAGCAGCGCAGGACAGGGTGGAGAGACCCAGTACTTC	CASSAGQGGETQYF